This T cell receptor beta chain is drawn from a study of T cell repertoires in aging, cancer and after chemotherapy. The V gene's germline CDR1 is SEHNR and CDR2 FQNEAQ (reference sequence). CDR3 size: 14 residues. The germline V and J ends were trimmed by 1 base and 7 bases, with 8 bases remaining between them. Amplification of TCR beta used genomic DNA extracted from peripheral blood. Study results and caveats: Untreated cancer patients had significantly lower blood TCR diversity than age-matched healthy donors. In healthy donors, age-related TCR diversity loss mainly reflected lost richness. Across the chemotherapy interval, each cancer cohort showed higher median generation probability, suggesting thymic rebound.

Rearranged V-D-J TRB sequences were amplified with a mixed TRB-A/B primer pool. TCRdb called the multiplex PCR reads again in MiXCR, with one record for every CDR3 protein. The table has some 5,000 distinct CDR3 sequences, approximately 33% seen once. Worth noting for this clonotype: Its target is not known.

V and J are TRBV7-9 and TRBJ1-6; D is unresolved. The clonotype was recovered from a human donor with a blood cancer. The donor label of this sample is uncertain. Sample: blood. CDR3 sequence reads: CASSLVVGNSPLHF. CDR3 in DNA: TGTGCCAGCAGCTTAGTAGTCGGGAATTCACCCCTCCACTTT.